These 26 T cell receptor beta chains were all obtained from the same sample, sequenced in a study of control samples from healthy donors and cancer patients (dated by TCRdb to the early 2020s). The receptor library was made with the immunoSEQ multiplex PCR assay. TCRdb carries this immuneACCESS record with in-frame sequences only. Its versions omit some clonotypes, under half of them owing to an unresolved V gene in the studies checked, with the rest unexplained. The table for this sample lists around 200,000 clones; 90% to 95% of them were counted only once. The biggest ten clones account for more than 1.3% of the sample. The sequencing sample was made of blood. The receptors were gathered from a woman in her 30s in good health.

The genes are TRBV6-2 or TRBV6-3 and TRBJ2-2; D is undetermined. Trimming pared 6 bases from V and 5 bases from J, leaving 7 bases between. Per germline, CDR1 MNHEY and CDR2 SVGEGT. The CDR3 length is 12 residues. CDR3 nucleotides: TGTGCCAGCAGCCCACGTACCGGGGAGCTGTTTTTT. This gives the protein CASSPRTGELFF.

The chain has TRBV6-5 and TRBJ1-1; TRBD1 is a possible D gene (5 bases). Germline V gives CDR1 MNHEY, CDR2 SVGAGI. V shed 6 bases and J shed 0 bases, with 14 bases lying between them. There are 15 residues in the CDR3. CDR3 sequence reads: CASRRDLGMNTEAFF. In nucleotides, the CDR3 is TGTGCCAGCAGGCGGGACCTCGGCATGAACACTGAAGCTTTCTTT.

The chain couples TRBV6-5 to TRBJ1-1; 8 bases map to TRBD1. Trimming cost V 6 bases and J 0 bases; bases outside gene matches: 6. The CDR3 consists of 15 residues. Germline CDR1 is MNHEY and CDR2 is SVGAGI. The CDR3 sequence: CASSRTGTMNTEAFF. Written as DNA, the CDR3 is TGTGCCAGCAGCCGGACAGGGACCATGAACACTGAAGCTTTCTTT.

V gene TRBV9 combines with J gene TRBJ2-5; 7 nucleotides align to TRBD2. The CDR3 consists of 15 residues. Germline-derived CDR1 and CDR2 are SGDLS and YYNGEE. Unmatched junction bases numbered 3, after V lost 0 bases and J lost 1 base. The CDR3 here is CASSVVAGPQETQYF. CDR3 nucleotides: TGTGCCAGCAGCGTAGTAGCGGGTCCCCAAGAGACCCAGTACTTC.

Note on this clone: The junction and the germline gene differ at one end; a read error may be behind it. This CDR3 is CASIPQGGNCGYTF. For the CDR3, the DNA is TGTGCCAGTATTCCCCAGGGAGGCAACTGTGGCTACACCTTC. The J gene is TRBJ1-2, the V gene TRBV19, with a weak D call TRBD1 (5 bases). The CDR3 contains 14 residues. Per germline, CDR1 LNHDA and CDR2 SQIVND (reference sequence).

The chain uses TRBV11-2 and TRBJ2-6; TRBD2 matches at 13 bases. The CDR3 contains 17 residues. The V segment lost 4 bases and the J segment 2 bases; nucleotides outside the gene matches: 2. Germline V gene data show CDR1 as SGHAT and CDR2 as FQNNGV. DNA of the CDR3: TGTGCCAGCAGCTATACTAGCGGGGGGGCTGGGGCCAACGTCCTGACTTTC. Translation: CASSYTSGGAGANVLTF. Looking up the rest from reference TRBV11-2 and TRBJ2-6 gives the full variable domain: EAGVAQSPRYKIIEKRQSVAFWCNPISGHATLYWYQQILGQGPKLLIQFQNNGVVDDSQLPKDRFSAERLKGVDSTLKIQPAKLEDSAVYLCASSYTSGGAGANVLTFGAGSRLTVL.

The rearrangement joins TRBV25-1 to TRBJ1-2; no firm D call. The CDR3 has 12 amino acids. Between the trimmed V and J ends, which lost 2 bases and 4 bases, there was a span of 5 bases. CDR1 and CDR2 from the germline V gene are MGHDK and SYGVNS. Here the CDR3 reads CASSEEFYGYTF. The CDR3 nucleotides are TGTGCCAGCAGTGAAGAATTCTATGGCTACACCTTC.

The gene calls are TRBV6-5 and TRBJ1-3, with D possibly matching TRBD1 (5 bases). The germline gives CDR1 MNHEY, CDR2 SVGAGI. CDR3 length equals 16 residues. The germline V and J ends were trimmed by 0 bases and 0 bases, with 9 bases remaining between them. This CDR3 is CASSYSRGNSGNTIYF. Here the CDR3 DNA reads TGTGCCAGCAGTTACTCTCGGGGGAACTCTGGAAACACCATATATTTT.

V gene TRBV13 combines with J gene TRBJ1-5; D is unclear. Germline CDR1 reads PRHDT; CDR2 reads FYEKMQ (reference sequence). The CDR3 has 13 amino acids. V lost 0 bases, J lost 6 bases, and 6 bases lay in between. Written as DNA, the CDR3 is TGTGCCAGCAGCTTAGGGGGAGCTCAGCCCCAGCATTTT. Translated, it gives CASSLGGAQPQHF.

The J gene is TRBJ1-2, the V gene TRBV21-1. TRBV21-1 is a documented pseudogene. This CDR3 spans 13 amino acids. The CDR3: CASRKGGSYGYTF. CDR3 DNA sequence: TGTGCCAGCAGGAAGGGGGGTAGCTATGGCTACACCTTC.

V is TRBV2 and J is TRBJ1-3; 10 bases match TRBD1. Germline CDR1 and CDR2: SNHLY and FYNNEI. V lost 5 bases to trimming and J lost 4 bases; unmatched junction nucleotides: 8. The CDR3 has 16 residues. The CDR3 sequence is CASSRDRGASGNTIYF. DNA of the CDR3: TGTGCCAGCAGTCGGGACAGGGGCGCATCAGGAAACACCATATATTTT.

This rearrangement joins TRBV3-1 (or the pseudogene TRBV3-2) to TRBJ1-4, with D perhaps TRBD1 (5 bases). V was cut by 4 bases and J by 1 base, with 7 bases left in between. Germline V lookup: CDR1 LGHDT, CDR2 YNNKEL (reference sequence). This CDR3 contains 14 residues. CDR3 sequence (DNA): TGTGCCAGCAGCCCCAGGGTAACTAATGAAAAACTGTTTTTT. Translated, it gives CASSPRVTNEKLFF.

CDR3 in amino acids: CATSRSPGLAGSNEQFF. CDR3 in DNA: TGTGCCACCAGCAGATCCCCCGGACTAGCGGGATCGAATGAGCAGTTCTTC. J is TRBJ2-1 and V is TRBV15; TRBD2 matches 12 bases. CDR1 and CDR2 (germline): LNHNV, YYDKDF (reference sequence). Germline trimming cut 2 bases from V and 7 bases from J; bases unmatched to any gene: 9. CDR3 length: 17 amino acids.

The chain has TRBV28 and TRBJ2-7; 8 bases fit TRBD2. Germline assignment: CDR1 MDHEN and CDR2 SYDVKM. The CDR3 sequence is 14 residues long. V gave up 6 bases and J gave up 2 bases; unmatched junction bases: 6. CDR3 nucleotide sequence: TGTGCCAGCAGCCAATTAGCGGGGACCTACGAGCAGTACTTC. Translated: CASSQLAGTYEQYF.

This rearrangement joins TRBV6-1 to TRBJ1-2; the match to TRBD1 covers 12 bases. This CDR3 is 16 amino acids long. J gave up 4 bases and V 2 bases, and 5 bases lay outside the gene matches. Germline V lookup: CDR1 MNHNS, CDR2 SASEGT. CDR3 region: CASSEIGTGGGYGYTF. The CDR3 nucleotides read TGTGCCAGCAGTGAAATCGGGACAGGGGGCGGCTATGGCTACACCTTC.

The rearrangement links TRBV11-2 to TRBJ1-4; D not resolved. Germline V gives CDR1 SGHAT, CDR2 FQNNGV. Trimming left V 5 bases short and J 0 bases short, with 10 bases between. CDR3 length equals 15 residues. The CDR3 is CASSANRATNEKLFF. Here the CDR3 DNA reads TGTGCCAGCAGCGCCAACCGAGCAACTAATGAAAAACTGTTTTTT. Variable domain in full (rest from reference TRBV11-2 and TRBJ1-4): EAGVAQSPRYKIIEKRQSVAFWCNPISGHATLYWYQQILGQGPKLLIQFQNNGVVDDSQLPKDRFSAERLKGVDSTLKIQPAKLEDSAVYLCASSANRATNEKLFFGSGTQLSVL.

The chain joins TRBV27 to TRBJ2-1, with 10 nucleotides matching TRBD2. This CDR3 contains 16 residues. After removal of 3 bases from V and 0 bases from J, the junction contained 2 bases not matched to a gene. Germline CDR1 reads MNHEY; CDR2 reads SMNVEV (reference sequence). The CDR3 region is CASSFVAGGSYNEQFF. CDR3 DNA: TGTGCCAGCAGTTTCGTAGCGGGGGGCTCCTACAATGAGCAGTTCTTC.

The chain is built from TRBV4-1 and TRBJ1-4, with a weak D call TRBD1 (5 bases). CDR1 is MGHRA, CDR2 YSYEKL, per germline. V shed 0 bases and J shed 3 bases, with 8 bases lying between them. This CDR3 has 15 residues. The CDR3 coding sequence is TGCGCCAGCAGCCAAGATCCGGGGGCTAATGAAAAACTGTTTTTT. Translated, it gives CASSQDPGANEKLFF.

The chain couples TRBV13 to TRBJ2-1; 13 bases line up with TRBD2. This CDR3 comprises 15 residues. CDR1 and CDR2 (germline): PRHDT, FYEKMQ (reference sequence). V was clipped by 8 bases and J by 6 bases; unmatched bases: 7. The CDR3 reads CASAGLAGVANEQFF. CDR3 sequence (DNA): TGTGCCAGCGCCGGACTAGCGGGAGTAGCCAATGAGCAGTTCTTC.

The chain uses TRBV18 and TRBJ2-2, with 9 bases that match TRBD1. The length of the CDR3 is 16 residues. V trimming: 2 bases; J trimming: 3 bases; junction bases outside the gene matches: 4. Per the germline V gene, CDR1 is KGHSH and CDR2 is LQKENI. The CDR3 bases are TGTGCCAGCTCACCAATTGGACAGGGGTACACCGGGGAGCTGTTTTTT. Its translation is CASSPIGQGYTGELFF. Full variable domain (remainder filled in from reference TRBV18 and TRBJ2-2): NAGVMQNPRHLVRRRGQEARLRCSPMKGHSHVYWYRQLPEEGLKFMVYLQKENIIDESGMPKERFSAEFPKEGPSILRIQQVVRGDSAAYFCASSPIGQGYTGELFFGEGSRLTVL.

V is TRBV7-2 and J is TRBJ2-3, with a possible D match to TRBD2 (5 bases). CDR3 length: 13 amino acids. With 5 bases removed from V and 2 bases from J, the gap between germline ends came to 8 bases. Germline lookup yields CDR1 SGHTA and CDR2 FQGNSA. DNA of the CDR3: TGTGCCAGCAGCGGACTGCCCACAGATACGCAGTATTTT. Its protein is CASSGLPTDTQYF.

The chain carries TRBV5-6 and TRBJ2-7; no reliable D call. Germline V lookup: CDR1 SGHDT, CDR2 YYEEEE. Between the trimmed V and J ends, which lost 2 bases and 0 bases, there was a span of 12 bases. The CDR3 has 15 residues. The CDR3 region is CASSLVGLLSYEQYF. For the CDR3, the DNA is TGTGCCAGCAGCTTAGTAGGCCTACTCTCCTACGAGCAGTACTTC.

This chain connects TRBV7-9 to TRBJ2-2, with 10 nucleotides matching TRBD1. Trimming cost V 4 bases and J 7 bases; bases outside gene matches: 6. This CDR3 has 15 amino acids. The V gene's germline CDR1 is SEHNR and CDR2 FQNEAQ (reference sequence). DNA for the CDR3: TGTGCCAGCAGCTCCGGGACAGGGGCTATCGGGGAGCTGTTTTTT. It is translated as CASSSGTGAIGELFF. Full variable domain (remainder filled in from reference TRBV7-9 and TRBJ2-2): DTGVSQNPRHKITKRGQNVTFRCDPISEHNRLYWYRQTLGQGPEFLTYFQNEAQLEKSRLLSDRFSAERPKGSFSTLEIQRTEQGDSAMYLCASSSGTGAIGELFFGEGSRLTVL.

V usage is TRBV6-1 and J usage is TRBJ2-7; 7 bases agree with TRBD1. The CDR3 runs to 15 residues. Germline CDR1 MNHNS, CDR2 SASEGT. The V and J ends lost 0 bases and 4 bases, in that order; junction bases with no gene match: 6. DNA for the CDR3: TGTGCCAGCAGTGAAGCAGCCGACAGGGCTTACGAGCAGTACTTC. Translating gives CASSEAADRAYEQYF.

V usage is TRBV10-3 and J usage is TRBJ2-4, with 9 bases aligning to TRBD1. The CDR3 has 14 amino acids. CDR1 is ENHRY and CDR2 is SYGVKD in the germline V gene. V lost 2 bases, J lost 8 bases, and 4 bases stayed unmatched. CDR3 DNA: TGTGCCATCAGTGAGGGGACAGGGAGCGACATTCAGTACTTC. It yields the protein CAISEGTGSDIQYF.

V and J are TRBV28 and TRBJ2-7; D tentatively reads TRBD1 or TRBD2 (6 bases each). The V gene lost 6 bases and the J gene lost 4 bases, with 10 bases spanning the gap. The CDR3 runs to 12 residues. The germline V gene encodes CDR1 MDHEN and CDR2 SYDVKM. CDR3: CASSTGRYEQYF. In DNA form, the CDR3 reads TGTGCCAGCAGCACAGGGAGGTACGAGCAGTACTTC.